A single sample is the source of the 27 T cell receptor beta chains below, sequenced in a study of cytomegalovirus exposure and HLA in healthy donors. The primer mix had 60 Vbeta and 13 Jbeta primers. The repertoire was sequenced with immunoSEQ multiplex PCR; TCRdb's copy has only in-frame clones and lacks some. The profile covers about 120,000 clones, with around three quarters appearing a single time and about 2.5% taken by the ten largest. Sequencing was done on a sample of PBMCs. Receptors were obtained from a woman aged 40 to 49 in good health and CMV-seropositive.

This clone was observed once. The J gene is TRBJ2-1, the V gene TRBV5-1; 7 bases line up with TRBD1. There are 15 residues in the CDR3. V gave up 2 bases and J gave up 3 bases; unmatched junction bases: 5. The germline gives CDR1 SGHRS, CDR2 YFSETQ. CDR3 loop: CASSFDRDLYNEQFF. CDR3 nucleotide sequence: TGCGCCAGCAGCTTTGACAGGGATCTCTACAATGAGCAGTTCTTC.

The chain links TRBV27 to TRBJ1-1; possible D gene TRBD1, 5 bases. The CDR3 is made up of 15 amino acids. Trimming pared 0 bases from V and 0 bases from J, leaving 8 bases between. The germline gives CDR1 MNHEY, CDR2 SMNVEV (reference sequence). This CDR3 reads CASSLSSGMNTEAFF. Written as DNA, the CDR3 is TGTGCCAGCAGTTTATCTTCAGGGATGAACACTGAAGCTTTCTTT.

The rearrangement links TRBV5-8 to TRBJ1-6, with D possibly being TRBD1 (5 bases). Germline-derived CDR1 and CDR2 are SGHTS and YDEGEE. The CDR3 contains 18 residues. Trimming removed 6 bases from V and 9 bases from J, with 28 bases in between. The CDR3 is CASNPGLGGEEVSSPLHF. CDR3 sequence (DNA): TGTGCCAGCAACCCCGGTCTCGGGGGAGAAGAGGTTTCTTCACCCCTCCACTTT.

This clone showed up just once. The J gene is TRBJ1-2, the V gene TRBV9; D is uncertain. This CDR3 is 14 amino acids long. Germline values: CDR1 SGDLS, CDR2 YYNGEE. The V end was cut by 0 bases, the J end by 3 bases, with 9 bases between. The CDR3 DNA reads TGTGCCAGCAGCGTAGCAGCGGGTGACTATGGCTACACCTTC. Protein product: CASSVAAGDYGYTF.

The V gene is TRBV18, the J gene TRBJ2-1; no reliable D call. Deletions cut 3 bases from V and 8 bases from J, with 20 bases between. CDR3 length: 16 residues. Germline CDR1 reads KGHSH; CDR2 reads LQKENI. The chain's CDR3 is CASSPAGSQRDHEQFF. CDR3 nucleotide sequence: TGTGCCAGCTCACCCGCCGGATCCCAGCGTGACCATGAGCAGTTCTTC. The variable domain in full, with the rest retrieved from reference TRBV18 and TRBJ2-1, is NAGVMQNPRHLVRRRGQEARLRCSPMKGHSHVYWYRQLPEEGLKFMVYLQKENIIDESGMPKERFSAEFPKEGPSILRIQQVVRGDSAAYFCASSPAGSQRDHEQFFGPGTRLTVL.

This clone was seen a few times. J is TRBJ1-5 and V is TRBV19; 9 positions agree with TRBD1. Germline CDR1 LNHDA, CDR2 SQIVND (reference sequence). The trim removed 3 bases at V and 7 bases at J, leaving 7 bases unmatched. The CDR3 is 15 amino acids. This CDR3 is CASSMRTGAEQPQHF. The CDR3 DNA sequence: TGTGCCAGTAGTATGCGGACAGGGGCGGAACAGCCCCAGCATTTT. Full variable domain (rest looked up from reference TRBV19 and TRBJ1-5): DGGITQSPKYLFRKEGQNVTLSCEQNLNHDAMYWYRQDPGQGLRLIYYSQIVNDFQKGDIAEGYSVSREKKESFPLTVTSAQKNPTAFYLCASSMRTGAEQPQHFGDGTRLSIL.

The rearrangement uses TRBV7-2 and TRBJ2-1; TRBD1 agrees at 9 bases. After removal of 5 bases from V and 1 base from J, the junction contained 3 bases not matched to a gene. Germline loops: CDR1 SGHTA, CDR2 FQGNSA. The CDR3 extends over 15 amino acids. CDR3 in DNA: TGTGCCAGCAGCGACGGGACAGGGTCCTACAATGAGCAGTTCTTC. Protein product: CASSDGTGSYNEQFF.

Only one count was recorded for this clone. The chain uses TRBV5-4 and TRBJ2-1; possibly TRBD2 for D (6 bases). This CDR3 spans 16 amino acids. Germline V gene lookup returns CDR1 SGHNT and CDR2 YYREEE (reference sequence). V was cut by 2 bases and J by 3 bases, with 15 bases left in between. CDR3 sequence reads: CASSLHLARSYNEQFF. CDR3 DNA sequence: TGTGCCAGCAGCTTACATCTAGCGAGGAGCTACAATGAGCAGTTCTTC. The full variable domain, completed using reference TRBV5-4 and TRBJ2-1, is ETGVTQSPTHLIKTRGQQVTLRCSSQSGHNTVSWYQQALGQGPQFIFQYYREEENGRGNFPPRFSGLQFPNYSSELNVNALELDDSALYLCASSLHLARSYNEQFFGPGTRLTVL.

The chain couples TRBV5-4 to TRBJ2-7, with D perhaps TRBD2 (7 bases). CDR1 and CDR2 (germline): SGHNT, YYREEE (reference sequence). Trimming cost V 4 bases and J 1 base, with 15 bases left between them. The CDR3 length is 15 residues. CDR3 coding DNA: TGTGCCAGCAGCGAGGGGGGGCTTGGGTCCTACGAGCAGTACTTC. Translating it yields CASSEGGLGSYEQYF.

The V and J genes are TRBV7-2 and TRBJ1-4, with TRBD1 as a possible D gene (6 bases). Trimming shortened V by 2 bases and J by 3 bases, and 7 bases separated the two germline ends. The CDR3 is 14 residues long. Per germline, CDR1 SGHTA and CDR2 FQGNSA. As DNA, the CDR3 is TGTGCCAGCAGCTTAACAGGGCCTAATGAAAAACTGTTTTTT. It translates to CASSLTGPNEKLFF.

This chain links TRBV19 with TRBJ1-5, with D tentatively TRBD1 (5 bases). Germline CDR1 reads LNHDA; CDR2 reads SQIVND (reference sequence). The V end was cut by 2 bases, the J end by 1 base, with 15 bases between. This CDR3 has 17 amino acids. The chain's CDR3 is CASSISFRVWSNQPQHF. The CDR3 region has the DNA TGTGCCAGTAGTATAAGCTTCAGGGTTTGGAGCAATCAGCCCCAGCATTTT.

The V and J genes are TRBV6-6 and TRBJ1-3; D not certain. The V end was cut by 0 bases, the J end by 7 bases, with 13 bases between. The CDR3 loop spans 15 amino acids. Germline lookup yields CDR1 MNHNY and CDR2 SVGAGI (reference sequence). For the CDR3, the DNA is TGTGCCAGCAGTTACTCGAGTAATTTGATGAACACCATATATTTT. Amino acid sequence: CASSYSSNLMNTIYF.

The table lists this clone with a few counts. The chain links TRBV18 to TRBJ2-7, with unresolved D. Germline CDR1 reads KGHSH; CDR2 reads LQKENI. The CDR3 covers 15 residues. V gave up 1 base and J gave up 5 bases, with 15 bases separating them. CDR3 sequence (DNA): TGTGCCAGCTCACCACGATCTGGCCAGGCCGACGAGCAGTACTTC. Amino acids: CASSPRSGQADEQYF.

V is TRBV7-9 and J is TRBJ1-6; tentative D call: TRBD1 (5 bases). The CDR3 totals 14 residues. Trimming left V 4 bases short and J 10 bases short, with 14 bases between. Germline assignment: CDR1 SEHNR and CDR2 FQNEAQ (reference sequence). The CDR3 sequence: CASSWQGRASPLHF. CDR3 in DNA: TGTGCCAGCAGCTGGCAGGGCAGGGCCTCACCCCTCCACTTT.

The CDR3 bases are TGCGCCAGCAGCTTGGGGGACAACACTGGAAACACCATATATTTT. Protein product: CASSLGDNTGNTIYF. V gene TRBV5-1 combines with J gene TRBJ1-3; a weak D match, TRBD1 (6 bases). This CDR3 region has 15 residues. V was shortened by 0 bases and J by 2 bases, with 9 bases between the two germline ends. Per germline, CDR1 SGHRS and CDR2 YFSETQ.

The V and J genes are TRBV4-2 and TRBJ2-3, with TRBD2 as a possible D gene (6 bases). With 7 bases removed from V and 4 bases from J, the gap between germline ends came to 18 bases. Germline loops: CDR1 LGHNA, CDR2 YNFKEQ. This CDR3 has 15 amino acids. As DNA, the CDR3 is TGTGCCAGCACCCCAAGACCGGGAGCCCCAGATACGCAGTATTTT. Translation gives CASTPRPGAPDTQYF.

V and J are TRBV6-1 and TRBJ1-1; D unresolved. Germline lookup yields CDR1 MNHNS and CDR2 SASEGT. The ends were cut back, 4 bases at V and 4 bases at J, with 10 bases in the middle. This CDR3 region has 13 residues. Here the CDR3 DNA reads TGTGCCAGCAGTGCCTCCGGGAGCACTGAAGCTTTCTTT. Translation gives CASSASGSTEAFF.

The rearrangement joins TRBV19 to TRBJ1-5; D may be TRBD1 (5 bases). CDR1 LNHDA and CDR2 SQIVND come from the germline V gene (reference sequence). V lost 6 bases and J lost 0, with 12 bases in between. The CDR3 consists of 15 residues. The CDR3 region is CASSQGEVSNQPQHF. CDR3 sequence (DNA): TGTGCCAGTAGCCAAGGGGAGGTTAGCAATCAGCCCCAGCATTTT.

The genes are TRBV29-1 and TRBJ2-1; 9 bases are shared with TRBD2. From germline, CDR1 is SQVTM and CDR2 ANQGSEA. J was trimmed by 7 bases and V by 2 bases; bases with no gene match: 12. The CDR3 sequence is 16 residues long. CDR3 amino acids: CSVESRAQRGANEQFF. The CDR3 DNA follows: TGCAGCGTTGAAAGCCGGGCCCAGCGGGGGGCGAATGAGCAGTTCTTC.

V and J are TRBV4-3 and TRBJ2-7, with D tentatively TRBD2 (7 bases). Germline loops: CDR1 LGHNA, CDR2 YSLEER. The V end was cut by 3 bases, the J end by 5 bases, with 17 bases between. This CDR3 is 15 amino acids long. CDR3 sequence: CASSQGGTIIDEQYF. The CDR3 bases are TGCGCCAGCAGCCAGGGGGGGACAATAATCGACGAGCAGTACTTC.

This clone was picked up one time. The rearrangement uses TRBV13 and TRBJ2-7; no definite D call. Trimming pared 5 bases from V and 4 bases from J, leaving 6 bases between. Germline CDR1 reads PRHDT; CDR2 reads FYEKMQ (reference sequence). The CDR3 consists of 11 residues. In nucleotides, the CDR3 is TGTGCCAGCAGCCTACGATACGAGCAGTACTTC. The encoded protein is CASSLRYEQYF.

The chain uses TRBV7-3 and TRBJ1-2; perhaps TRBD1 as D (5 bases). Trimming left V 0 bases short and J 7 bases short, with 9 bases between. This CDR3 is 13 amino acids long. In germline, CDR1 is SGHTA, CDR2 FQGTGA. CDR3 DNA: TGTGCCAGCAGCTTAACGAAGGGGCTTGGCTACACCTTC. Amino acids: CASSLTKGLGYTF.

The chain employs TRBV11-2 and TRBJ2-7, with D possibly TRBD1 on 6 matching bases. Germline values: CDR1 SGHAT, CDR2 FQNNGV. The CDR3 loop spans 16 amino acids. Deletions cut 3 bases from V and 6 bases from J, with 21 bases between. The chain's CDR3 is CASSLAQGRFRVEQYF. The CDR3 DNA is TGTGCCAGCAGCTTGGCACAGGGTCGGTTTCGGGTCGAGCAGTACTTC.

The chain joins TRBV6-1 to TRBJ1-5; 8 bases are a match to TRBD1. CDR3 length equals 15 residues. Germline trimming cut 5 bases from V and 7 bases from J; bases unmatched to any gene: 10. CDR1 and CDR2 (germline): MNHNS, SASEGT. CDR3 in DNA: TGTGCCAGCAGTCTGGTCAGGGGGCTACGGCAGCCCCAGCATTTT. Its protein product is CASSLVRGLRQPQHF.

The chain employs TRBV12-5 and TRBJ2-5, with 8 bases that match TRBD1. The germline V gene encodes CDR1 LGHNT and CDR2 FRNRAP. The J segment lost 5 bases and the V segment lost 5 bases, leaving 4 bases of the junction unmatched. This CDR3 contains 13 residues. The chain's CDR3 is CASGLDRAETQYF. DNA for the CDR3: TGTGCTAGTGGTCTGGACAGGGCCGAGACCCAGTACTTC.

The chain recombines TRBV2 with TRBJ1-2, with unresolved D. CDR3 length: 12 residues. Germline CDR1 is SNHLY and CDR2 is FYNNEI. Trimming took 5 bases from V and 7 from J, leaving 11 bases between them. The DNA for the CDR3 is TGTGCCAGCAGTCCCCTGACATTTGGCTACACCTTC. This codes for CASSPLTFGYTF.

This chain links TRBV13 with TRBJ1-1; D might be TRBD1 (5 bases). V lost 5 bases and J lost 1, with 20 bases in between. The CDR3 is made up of 17 amino acids. Germline CDR1 PRHDT, CDR2 FYEKMQ (reference sequence). CDR3 nucleotide sequence: TGTGCCAGCAGCCAACCGAAGGGGTTAGTGGGGAACACTGAAGCTTTCTTT. Its protein product is CASSQPKGLVGNTEAFF. The whole variable domain, remainder taken from reference TRBV13 and TRBJ1-1, is AAGVIQSPRHLIKEKRETATLKCYPIPRHDTVYWYQQGPGQDPQFLISFYEKMQSDKGSIPDRFSAQQFSDYHSELNMSSLELGDSALYFCASSQPKGLVGNTEAFFGQGTRLTVV.